This record looks at one T cell receptor (beta chain) sequence and its context. The record originates from a study of response to subunit inactivated influenza vaccine. TCRdb reprocessed the RT-PCR reads via MiXCR and lists one record per CDR3 protein. The table has just under 550,000 distinct CDR3 sequences, roughly 23% seen once. CDR1 DFQATT and CDR2 SNEGSKA come from the germline V gene (reference sequence). After removal of 1 base from V and 4 bases from J, the junction contained 8 bases not matched to a gene. The CDR3 sequence is 15 residues long. This sample was also put to use in a study of T cells expressing NK-cell markers. That report notes: As the method of synthesis, 5'RACE template switching with UMIs yielded TCR beta cDNA. Researchers got TCR beta repertoires out of sorted CD3+CD56+NKG2C+, CD3+CD56+NKG2C- and CD3+CD56-NKG2C+ T cells.

The J gene is TRBJ1-2, the V gene TRBV20-1; TRBD1 aligns across 8 bases. The source is a man aged 45-65 years who received an inactivated influenza vaccine. Sequencing was performed on CD4+ T cells sorted from PBMCs, taken about 12 days after vaccination. The CDR3 sequence is CSARVIQGGSYGYTF. The DNA of the CDR3 is TGCAGTGCTAGAGTTATACAGGGGGGCTCCTATGGCTACACCTTC.